A single sample gave rise to the 19 T cell receptor delta chains below, sequenced in a study of human gamma delta and Vdelta1 T cells. The antigens these receptors bind are not known. TCRdb re-processed the PCR reads via CATT. This repertoire shows some 13,000 delta-chain clones, roughly 50% found once; its top ten account for 1.5%. The sample was Vdelta1 gamma-delta T cells from blood grown in culture (DOT cells). The receptor set was obtained from a human donor in good health.

The gene calls are TRDV1 and TRDJ2; TRDD3 matches at 9 bases. This CDR3 has 20 amino acids. After removal of 5 bases from V and 7 bases from J, the junction contained 23 bases not matched to a gene. Germline V CDR1 and CDR2: TSWWSYY, QGS. CDR3 sequence: CALGMGRNLILGDQVAQLFF. CDR3 DNA: TGTGCTCTTGGGATGGGACGTAACTTGATACTGGGGGACCAGGTAGCACAACTCTTCTTT.

The V call is TRDV1, the J call TRDJ1; D perhaps matches TRDD3 (5 bases). In germline, CDR1 is TSWWSYY, CDR2 QGS. V lost 2 bases to trimming and J lost 7 bases, with 11 bases between them. This CDR3 is 13 amino acids long. The CDR3 coding sequence is TGTGCTCTTGGGGAATCCGTCTGGGCTAAACTCATCTTT. Residues: CALGESVWAKLIF.

This clone showed up just a few times. The rearrangement joins TRDV1 to TRDJ1, with D maybe TRDD2 (6 bases). The germline CDR1 and CDR2 sequences are TSWWSYY and QGS. The CDR3 is 24 amino acids. The ends were cut back, 4 bases at V and 0 bases at J, with 39 bases in the middle. The CDR3 spells CALGGRWPSAENWRVPKYTDKLIF. In nucleotides, the CDR3 is TGTGCTCTTGGGGGAAGATGGCCTTCCGCGGAAAACTGGCGGGTTCCCAAGTACACCGATAAACTCATCTTT.

As for this clone: With a much larger clone just one base away, this may be a read error. The J gene is TRDJ1, the V gene TRDV1; TRDD3 agrees at 12 bases. In germline, CDR1 is TSWWSYY, CDR2 QGS. The CDR3 covers 22 residues. V was clipped by 2 bases and J by 1 base; unmatched bases: 20. The CDR3 loop reads CALGERRPSLASWGIRTDKLIF. The CDR3 region has the DNA TGTGCTCTTGGGGAAAGAAGGCCGAGTTTAGCTTCCTGGGGGATACGCACCGATAAACTCATCTTT.

This clone was recorded only once. The gene calls are TRDV1 and TRDJ1, with D possibly being TRDD2 (5 bases). The germline V gene has CDR1 TSWWSYY and CDR2 QGS. Trimming removed 4 bases at V and 0 bases at J, with 33 bases between. CDR3 length equals 22 residues. CDR3 in amino acids: CALGGFFRRRIGTLIYTDKLIF. The CDR3 DNA sequence: TGTGCTCTTGGGGGTTTCTTCCGCCGGCGGATTGGAACGCTAATTTACACCGATAAACTCATCTTT.

The chain couples TRDV1 to TRDJ1; 10 bases map to TRDD3. This CDR3 contains 23 residues. Germline CDR1 TSWWSYY, CDR2 QGS. Losses at the gene ends were 2 bases for V and 0 bases for J; bases not matched to a gene: 24. CDR3 bases: TGTGCTCTTGGGGAATCACCATTTCCTACGGGGGATACGCCGACCTTGTACACCGATAAACTCATCTTT. It translates to CALGESPFPTGDTPTLYTDKLIF.

The chain is built from TRDV1 and TRDJ1; tentatively, D is TRDD2 (6 bases). This CDR3 has 17 residues. With 3 bases removed from V and 0 bases from J, the gap between germline ends came to 17 bases. The germline CDR1 and CDR2 sequences are TSWWSYY and QGS. CDR3 sequence: CALGDRPSAGNTDKLIF. CDR3 DNA: TGTGCTCTTGGGGACCGGCCTTCCGCGGGCAACACCGATAAACTCATCTTT.

The V gene is TRDV1, the J gene TRDJ1, with TRDD3 identical over 11 bases. The CDR3 length is 20 residues. CDR1 and CDR2 (germline): TSWWSYY, QGS. V shed 0 bases, J shed 4 bases, and the junction held 16 bases outside the gene matches. The CDR3 spells CALGELGDPMGDTSVDKLIF. CDR3 DNA: TGTGCTCTTGGGGAACTAGGCGACCCTATGGGGGATACGTCCGTCGATAAACTCATCTTT.

The chain couples TRDV1 to TRDJ1, with D perhaps TRDD2 (6 bases). Deletions cut 2 bases from V and 0 bases from J, with 25 bases between. The CDR3 covers 20 residues. Germline assignment: CDR1 TSWWSYY and CDR2 QGS. This CDR3 is CALGESSPTIGFNYTDKLIF. The DNA for the CDR3 is TGTGCTCTTGGGGAAAGTTCTCCTACGATAGGATTCAATTACACCGATAAACTCATCTTT.

The table lists this clone with a few counts. The gene calls are TRDV1 and TRDJ1; 9 positions agree with TRDD3. V shed 3 bases and J 0 bases; nucleotides not matched to a gene: 14. In germline, CDR1 is TSWWSYY, CDR2 QGS. The CDR3 sequence is 19 residues long. CDR3 residues: CALGEPFLLSGGYTDKLIF. Here the CDR3 DNA reads TGTGCTCTTGGGGAGCCATTCCTCCTGTCTGGGGGATACACCGATAAACTCATCTTT.

The genes are TRDV1 and TRDJ1; D may be TRDD3 (6 bases). The CDR3 totals 15 residues. Trimming pared 4 bases from V and 3 bases from J, leaving 15 bases between. From germline, CDR1 is TSWWSYY and CDR2 QGS. CDR3: CALGAGRYASDKLIF. CDR3 DNA: TGTGCTCTTGGGGCGGGGAGATACGCTTCCGATAAACTCATCTTT.

This clone appeared a few times. The rearrangement joins TRDV1 to TRDJ2, with TRDD3 matching over 12 bases. CDR1 is TSWWSYY, CDR2 QGS, per germline. CDR3 length equals 23 residues. V was clipped by 2 bases and J by 1 base; unmatched bases: 20. The CDR3 protein is CALGERIPVLGDTLLDLTAQLFF. CDR3 bases: TGTGCTCTTGGGGAAAGGATCCCGGTACTGGGGGATACCTTGTTAGATTTGACAGCACAACTCTTCTTT.

The V call is TRDV1, the J call TRDJ3; perhaps TRDD2 as D (5 bases). This CDR3 has 21 amino acids. Germline V gene sequence: CDR1 TSWWSYY, CDR2 QGS. The germline V and J ends were trimmed by 0 bases and 0 bases, with 18 bases remaining between them. The CDR3 DNA reads as TGTGCTCTTGGGGAACTTGGATCCTTCTCGGAAAGCTCCTGGGACACCCGACAGATGTTTTTC. Translation gives CALGELGSFSESSWDTRQMFF.

This chain uses TRDV1 with TRDJ1; no reliable D call. The germline V gene has CDR1 TSWWSYY and CDR2 QGS. The CDR3 consists of 14 residues. V lost 1 base and J lost 2, with 8 bases in between. The CDR3 nucleotides read TGTGCTCTTGGGGAACCTATACTAACCGATAAACTCATCTTT. It specifies CALGEPILTDKLIF.

The V and J genes are TRDV1 and TRDJ3, with TRDD3 matching over 9 bases. Germline CDR1 and CDR2: TSWWSYY and QGS. The CDR3 contains 22 residues. The V and J ends lost 1 base and 2 bases, in that order; junction bases with no gene match: 15. CDR3 in DNA: TGTGCTCTTGGGGAACCGTCCACGGCTGGGGGATCCGAGACCTGGGACACCCGACAGATGTTTTTC. It yields the protein CALGEPSTAGGSETWDTRQMFF.

This clone occurred a few times. V gene TRDV1 combines with J gene TRDJ1, with D maybe TRDD3 (5 bases). V was trimmed by 4 bases and J by 4 bases, leaving 34 bases between them. Germline CDR1 is TSWWSYY and CDR2 is QGS. The CDR3 covers 21 residues. The CDR3 region has the DNA TGTGCTCTTGGGGGCCTGGATCCACTAACTACAGGGGAGCAGAGTGGCGATAAACTCATCTTT. It is translated as CALGGLDPLTTGEQSGDKLIF.

The genes are TRDV1 and TRDJ1, with 9 bases matching TRDD3. V gave up 0 bases and J gave up 1 base; unmatched junction bases: 18. Germline CDR1 and CDR2: TSWWSYY and QGS. CDR3 length: 21 amino acids. The CDR3 spells CALGELVVRMGDIFITDKLIF. CDR3 DNA: TGTGCTCTTGGGGAACTAGTGGTTCGGATGGGGGATATTTTCATCACCGATAAACTCATCTTT.

The chain joins TRDV1 to TRDJ1; TRDD3 matches 9 bases. Germline V gene sequence: CDR1 TSWWSYY, CDR2 QGS. The CDR3 is 15 amino acids. Trimming removed 2 bases from V and 3 bases from J; junction bases left unmatched: 4. The CDR3 nucleotides are TGTGCTCTTGGGGAATTGCTGGGGGATCCCGATAAACTCATCTTT. Its protein is CALGELLGDPDKLIF.

This clone has only a few counts. The chain carries TRDV1 and TRDJ2; 13 bases are a match to TRDD3. Germline lookup yields CDR1 TSWWSYY and CDR2 QGS. With V trimmed by 2 bases and J by 0 bases, 9 bases remained unmatched. The CDR3 extends over 20 amino acids. CDR3 loop: CALGEDPTGGYAALTAQLFF. As DNA, the CDR3 is TGTGCTCTTGGGGAAGACCCTACTGGGGGATACGCCGCTTTGACAGCACAACTCTTCTTT.